This passage covers 2 T cell receptor beta chains from one sample sequenced in a study of T cell responses to AZD1222 COVID-19 vaccine. Produced via immunoSEQ multiplex PCR; TCRdb's table is partial and in-frame only. The data show fewer than 200,000 clones, with roughly 90% seen just once and roughly 4.3% held by the top ten. The sample here was peripheral blood, taken 28 days after the second AZD1222 dose. The receptor source for this set is an adult who received the AZD1222 COVID-19 vaccine.

This chain joins TRBV20-1 and TRBJ1-5, with TRBD1 matching over 7 bases. With V trimmed by 3 bases and J by 2 bases, 7 bases remained unmatched. CDR1 DFQATT and CDR2 SNEGSKA come from the germline V gene (reference sequence). The CDR3 covers 15 residues. In DNA, the CDR3 is TGCAGTGCTAGTGTGGACAGGCGGGGCAATCAGCCCCAGCATTTT. Its translation: CSASVDRRGNQPQHF.

This clone has only one observation. The chain couples TRBV24-1 to TRBJ2-2, with D hard to call. V lost 4 bases and J 7 bases, leaving 3 bases between the germline ends. The CDR3 has 11 residues. Germline V CDR1 and CDR2: KGHDR, SFDVKD. The CDR3 DNA reads TGTGCCACCAGTGAGGGCGGGGAGCTGTTTTTT. Translating it yields CATSEGGELFF.